A single sample is the source of the 19 T cell receptor beta chains below, sequenced in a study of shared clonotypes between healthy human individuals. Assay used: immunoSEQ multiplex PCR; TCRdb lists only in-frame clones, some missing. The data show approximately 1.1 million clones, 70% to 80% seen once. Sequenced sample: memory CD4+ T cells from PBMCs. Subset meaning: CD45RA-negative fraction. These receptor sequences come from a man aged 18 to 35 in good health. Some clones in this sample may be carry-over from other donors' samples.

This clone was counted only a few times. V usage is TRBV30 and J usage is TRBJ1-5, with TRBD1 matching over 7 bases. The CDR3 is made up of 16 amino acids. Germline CDR1 reads GTSNPN; CDR2 reads SVGIG (reference sequence). The trim removed 5 bases at V and 2 bases at J, leaving 12 bases unmatched. CDR3 sequence reads: CAWGRRGRYGNQPQHF. CDR3 nucleotide sequence: TGTGCCTGGGGCCGCAGGGGGAGGTATGGCAATCAGCCCCAGCATTTT.

This chain links TRBV12-5 with TRBJ1-1; D perhaps matches TRBD1 (5 bases). This CDR3 region has 12 residues. Germline values: CDR1 LGHNT, CDR2 FRNRAP. Trimming removed 10 bases from V and 6 bases from J, with 15 bases in between. The CDR3, as DNA: TGTGCTACCGGGGCGGAGACGGCTGAAGCTTTCTTT. This gives the protein CATGAETAEAFF.

V is TRBV2 and J is TRBJ2-7, with TRBD2 matching 9 bases. V lost 5 bases, J lost 0 bases, and 5 bases stayed unmatched. CDR3 length: 15 residues. Germline values: CDR1 SNHLY, CDR2 FYNNEI. The CDR3 spells CASSPETSGSYEQYF. The CDR3 DNA reads as TGTGCCAGCAGTCCCGAGACTAGCGGCTCCTACGAGCAGTACTTC.

This chain connects TRBV4-3 to TRBJ2-7; 7 bases align to TRBD1. This CDR3 is 15 amino acids long. Losses at the gene ends were 0 bases for V and 3 bases for J; bases not matched to a gene: 5. Per the germline V gene, CDR1 is LGHNA and CDR2 is YSLEER. CDR3 protein: CASSQEIGGRYEQYF. DNA of the CDR3: TGCGCCAGCAGCCAAGAAATAGGGGGCCGCTACGAGCAGTACTTC.

This chain uses TRBV5-1 with TRBJ2-2; a weak D match, TRBD2 (6 bases). Germline V gene lookup returns CDR1 SGHRS and CDR2 YFSETQ. The CDR3 is made up of 13 amino acids. V was shortened by 0 bases and J by 6 bases, with 6 bases between the two germline ends. The CDR3 reads CASSLGEAGELFF. In DNA form, the CDR3 reads TGCGCCAGCAGCTTGGGGGAGGCCGGGGAGCTGTTTTTT.

A word on this clone: Other DNA variants within this sample encode the same CDR3. This rearrangement joins TRBV6-6 to TRBJ1-5, with D unresolved. V gave up 3 bases and J gave up 3 bases, with 9 bases separating them. Germline CDR1 reads MNHNY; CDR2 reads SVGAGI (reference sequence). The CDR3 has 14 residues. CDR3 protein: CASSYSGDNQPQHF. CDR3 nucleotide sequence: TGTGCCAGCAGTTATTCCGGGGACAATCAGCCCCAGCATTTT.

A remark on this clone: Other DNA sequences in this specimen translate into the identical CDR3. The V and J genes are TRBV2 and TRBJ2-5, with D perhaps being TRBD1 or TRBD2 (5 bases each). The CDR3 is 12 residues long. Germline loops: CDR1 SNHLY, CDR2 FYNNEI. V dropped 6 bases and J dropped 4 bases, with 9 bases sitting between them. In DNA form, the CDR3 reads TGTGCCAGCAGAGGTGGGGGAGAGACCCAGTACTTC. This codes for CASRGGGETQYF.

The gene calls are TRBV5-1 and TRBJ2-1, with D perhaps matching TRBD2 (6 bases). CDR3 length equals 16 residues. Germline CDR1 SGHRS, CDR2 YFSETQ. Deletions cut 0 bases from V and 8 bases from J, with 18 bases between. The CDR3 DNA reads TGCGCCAGCAGCTTGGGGGCGGGGAGCAGCCTTTATGAGCAGTTCTTC. Translation: CASSLGAGSSLYEQFF. The complete variable domain, with remaining parts taken from reference TRBV5-1 and TRBJ2-1, reads KAGVTQTPRYLIKTRGQQVTLSCSPISGHRSVSWYQQTPGQGLQFLFEYFSETQRNKGNFPGRFSGRQFSNSRSEMNVSTLELGDSALYLCASSLGAGSSLYEQFFGPGTRLTVL.

This clone appeared a single time. The rearrangement joins TRBV7-9 to TRBJ2-1, with D perhaps TRBD1 (6 bases). Germline values: CDR1 SEHNR, CDR2 FQNEAQ (reference sequence). This CDR3 contains 14 residues. Trimming shortened V by 7 bases and J by 9 bases, and 19 bases separated the two germline ends. The CDR3 loop reads CASTQMSGDGEQFF. Here the CDR3 DNA reads TGTGCCAGCACCCAAATGTCAGGGGACGGTGAGCAGTTCTTC.

In its sample, this clone was seen once. The chain recombines TRBV9 with TRBJ2-1, with 10 bases matching TRBD1. The germline CDR1 and CDR2 sequences are SGDLS and YYNGEE. V lost 4 bases and J lost 4; bases outside the gene matches: 8. This CDR3 is 16 amino acids long. DNA for the CDR3: TGTGCCAGCAGCCCCCCGGGGACAGGGGCTTACAATGAGCAGTTCTTC. Amino acid sequence: CASSPPGTGAYNEQFF. Full variable domain (outside the CDR3, taken from reference TRBV9 and TRBJ2-1): DSGVTQTPKHLITATGQRVTLRCSPRSGDLSVYWYQQSLDQGLQFLIQYYNGEERAKGNILERFSAQQFPDLHSELNLSSLELGDSALYFCASSPPGTGAYNEQFFGPGTRLTVL.

In nucleotides, the CDR3 is TGTGCCTGGGACAGGGGGCCCAATGAGCAGTTCTTC. Translation: CAWDRGPNEQFF. This chain connects TRBV30 to TRBJ2-1; TRBD1 matches 10 bases. In germline, CDR1 is GTSNPN, CDR2 SVGIG (reference sequence). The CDR3 has 12 residues. The V and J ends lost 5 bases and 6 bases, in that order; junction bases with no gene match: 1.

The rearrangement joins TRBV7-2 to TRBJ2-3, with a weak D call TRBD2 (6 bases). Germline CDR1 SGHTA, CDR2 FQGNSA. The V end was cut by 1 base, the J end by 7 bases, with 15 bases between. This CDR3 spans 15 amino acids. In DNA, the CDR3 is TGTGCCAGCAGCTTAGAAACGGGAGAGTGGAATACGCAGTATTTT. As protein: CASSLETGEWNTQYF.

This chain uses TRBV29-1 with TRBJ2-3; D might be TRBD1 (5 bases). Trimming took off 5 bases at V and 1 base at J, with 16 bases between the two ends. Germline V gives CDR1 SQVTM, CDR2 ANQGSEA. The CDR3 length is 15 residues. CDR3 bases: TGCAGCGTTAGGGGTAAGGCAGGGCGCACAGATACGCAGTATTTT. Translated: CSVRGKAGRTDTQYF.

This clone has only a few counts. The chain joins TRBV9 to TRBJ2-3, with 10 positions matching TRBD2. Germline V lookup: CDR1 SGDLS, CDR2 YYNGEE. This CDR3 has 18 amino acids. The ends lost 4 bases at V and 6 bases at J; junction bases unmatched: 17. CDR3 DNA: TGTGCCAGCAGCCCACGAGGGGCTAGCGGGAGCGTTGGGGATACGCAGTATTTT. It specifies CASSPRGASGSVGDTQYF. Based on the CDR3 plus reference TRBV9 and TRBJ2-3, the full variable domain is DSGVTQTPKHLITATGQRVTLRCSPRSGDLSVYWYQQSLDQGLQFLIQYYNGEERAKGNILERFSAQQFPDLHSELNLSSLELGDSALYFCASSPRGASGSVGDTQYFGPGTRLTVL.

The chain's CDR3 is CAWSTPRGRHQPQHF. The CDR3 nucleotides are TGTGCCTGGAGTACGCCCAGGGGGAGACATCAGCCCCAGCATTTT. The genes are TRBV30 and TRBJ1-5, with 7 bases that match TRBD1. The V segment lost 2 bases and the J segment 5 bases; nucleotides outside the gene matches: 9. This CDR3 has 15 residues. Looked up from germline, CDR1 is GTSNPN and CDR2 is SVGIG (reference sequence).

This sequence joins TRBV19 and TRBJ2-2; TRBD1 matches 8 bases. Per germline, CDR1 LNHDA and CDR2 SQIVND (reference sequence). Losses at the gene ends were 8 bases for V and 0 bases for J; bases not matched to a gene: 2. The CDR3 has 14 residues. The chain's CDR3 is CASWDRPNTGELFF. The DNA for the CDR3 is TGTGCCAGTTGGGACAGGCCGAACACCGGGGAGCTGTTTTTT.

The V and J genes are TRBV6-5 and TRBJ2-1, with a weak D call TRBD2 (5 bases). The germline V gene has CDR1 MNHEY and CDR2 SVGAGI. Trimming shortened V by 2 bases and J by 4 bases, and 9 bases separated the two germline ends. The CDR3 extends over 14 amino acids. The CDR3 DNA sequence: TGTGCCAGCAGTTACGGTCTAGCTTACAATGAGCAGTTCTTC. It specifies CASSYGLAYNEQFF.

This clone was detected only once. This chain joins TRBV4-2 and TRBJ2-2, with D possibly TRBD1 on 6 matching bases. Germline lookup yields CDR1 LGHNA and CDR2 YNFKEQ. Trimming removed 4 bases from V and 1 base from J, with 19 bases in between. The CDR3 is 18 residues long. CDR3 nucleotide sequence: TGTGCCAGCAGCCCACGAGGATCAGGGGCAATGAACACCGGGGAGCTGTTTTTT. Translating gives CASSPRGSGAMNTGELFF.

A remark on this clone: Possible read error: a much larger clone is one base away. This rearrangement joins TRBV11-1 to TRBJ2-5; a weak D match, TRBD2 (5 bases). This CDR3 spans 13 amino acids. V was cut by 5 bases and J by 5 bases, with 12 bases left in between. Germline assignment: CDR1 SGHAT and CDR2 FQDESV (reference sequence). CDR3 in amino acids: CASSPRGAETQYF. The CDR3 DNA follows: TGTGCCAGCAGCCCCCGGGGAGCGGAGACCCAGTACTTC.